This T cell receptor (beta chain) appears in the sequencing data of a study of T cells in Graves' hyperthyroidism and ophthalmopathy. Notes on the study in general: Most expanded thyroid clonotypes above 0.001 recurred in blood.

For the diagnoses, clinical symptoms, serum thyroxine and TRAb, thyroid ultrasound and orbital computed tomography were used. The source of the PBMCs was 9.5 to 10 ml of fresh peripheral blood. Trimming cost V 0 bases and J 6 bases, with 14 bases left between them. Germline V gene sequence: CDR1 MNHEY, CDR2 SVGAGI. This CDR3 has 15 amino acids. Amplification yielded TCR beta CDR3 regions, with RNA transcripts as the source. Initially, a first-round RT-PCR of the TCR CDR3 employed the HTBI primer set. TCRdb re-analysed the multiplex PCR reads in MiXCR, keeping a single row per CDR3 protein. The sample lists about 200,000 distinct CDR3 sequences, 18% occurring once. Only a few counts were recorded for this clonotype. Its antigen is not identified.

This TCR was recovered from a man in his forties with Graves' hyperthyroidism. Input material: blood. The chain employs TRBV6-5 and TRBJ1-1; D is uncertain. The CDR3 here is CASSYSAAMRAEAFF. The CDR3 nucleotides read TGTGCCAGCAGTTACTCAGCAGCCATGAGAGCTGAAGCTTTCTTT.